This TCR beta chain was observed in a study of blood T cell repertoires in COVID-19. At the level of the study: Collection of acute and convalescent COVID-19 samples took place in the United States, Italy and Spain. Sources were T cells, B-cell-depleted T cells, or PBMCs; the material itself was cDNA or gDNA.

Turning to this clone: Germline and junction disagree at one end, which may indicate a read error.

Clones were sequenced by immunoSEQ multiplex PCR, and TCRdb holds only the in-frame ones, with some missing. The sample includes around 250,000 clones, approximately 81% of them seen just once. The CDR3 is 11 residues long. Germline V gene data show CDR1 as SGHRS and CDR2 as YFSETQ. This sequence was found in a woman aged 45-65 years who had been exposed to COVID-19. Sequenced: PBMCs or T cells enriched from blood (not recorded which). V usage is TRBV5-1 and J usage is TRBJ2-1; TRBD1 matches 9 bases. CDR3 nucleotide sequence: TGCGCCAGCAGATCCGGGACAGGGTTTGTCTTC. This codes for CASRSGTGFVF.